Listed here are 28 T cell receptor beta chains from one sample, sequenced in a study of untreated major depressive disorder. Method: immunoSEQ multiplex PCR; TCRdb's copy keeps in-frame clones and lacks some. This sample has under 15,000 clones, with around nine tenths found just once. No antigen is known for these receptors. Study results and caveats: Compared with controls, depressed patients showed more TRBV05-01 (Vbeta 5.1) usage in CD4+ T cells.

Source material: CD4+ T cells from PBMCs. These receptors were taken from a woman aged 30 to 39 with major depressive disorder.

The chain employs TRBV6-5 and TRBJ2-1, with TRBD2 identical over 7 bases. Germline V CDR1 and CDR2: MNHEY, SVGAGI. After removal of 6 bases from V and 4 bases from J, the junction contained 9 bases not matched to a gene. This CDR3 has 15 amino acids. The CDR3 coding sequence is TGTGCCAGCAGGGCGGGAGTGGGAGGGTACAATGAGCAGTTCTTC. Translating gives CASRAGVGGYNEQFF.

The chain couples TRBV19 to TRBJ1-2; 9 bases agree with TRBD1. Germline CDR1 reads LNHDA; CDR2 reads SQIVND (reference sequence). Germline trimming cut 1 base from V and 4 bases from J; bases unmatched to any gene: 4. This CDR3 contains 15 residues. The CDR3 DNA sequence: TGTGCCAGTAGTATAGTTACAGGGGGCTTCTATGGCTACACCTTC. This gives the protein CASSIVTGGFYGYTF. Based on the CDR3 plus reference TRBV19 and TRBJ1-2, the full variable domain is DGGITQSPKYLFRKEGQNVTLSCEQNLNHDAMYWYRQDPGQGLRLIYYSQIVNDFQKGDIAEGYSVSREKKESFPLTVTSAQKNPTAFYLCASSIVTGGFYGYTFGSGTRLTVV.

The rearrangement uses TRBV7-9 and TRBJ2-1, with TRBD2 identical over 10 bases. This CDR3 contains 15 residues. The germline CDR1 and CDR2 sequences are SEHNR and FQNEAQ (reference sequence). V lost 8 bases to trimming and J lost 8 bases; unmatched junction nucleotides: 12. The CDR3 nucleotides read TGTGCCAGCCGGGATAGGGTAGCGGGAGGTTATGAGCAGTTCTTC. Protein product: CASRDRVAGGYEQFF.

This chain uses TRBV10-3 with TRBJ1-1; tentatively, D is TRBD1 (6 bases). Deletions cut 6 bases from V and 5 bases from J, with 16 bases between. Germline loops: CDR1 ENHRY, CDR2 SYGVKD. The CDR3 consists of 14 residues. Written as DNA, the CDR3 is TGTGCCATCAGGCGGACAGCCGATGAGACTGAAGCTTTCTTT. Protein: CAIRRTADETEAFF.

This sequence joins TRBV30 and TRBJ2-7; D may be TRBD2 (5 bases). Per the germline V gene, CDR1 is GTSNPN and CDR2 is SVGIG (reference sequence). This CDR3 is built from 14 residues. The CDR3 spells CATKVGRGPYEQYF. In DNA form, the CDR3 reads TGTGCTACCAAGGTGGGGAGAGGTCCCTACGAGCAGTACTTC.

The CDR3 nucleotides read TGTGCCAGTAGGCTCTCGACCGGGGGAAATCAGCCCCAGCATTTT. This sequence encodes CASRLSTGGNQPQHF. This chain joins TRBV19 and TRBJ1-5, with TRBD1 as a possible D gene (5 bases). Trimming removed 6 bases at V and 4 bases at J, with 16 bases between. The germline V gene has CDR1 LNHDA and CDR2 SQIVND (reference sequence). This CDR3 spans 15 amino acids.

CDR3 nucleotides: TGCGCCAGCAGCTTGTTTGGACAGGGTGAGACTGAAGCTTTCTTT. Translated, it gives CASSLFGQGETEAFF. This chain joins TRBV5-1 and TRBJ1-1, with 8 bases identical to TRBD1. The CDR3 contains 15 residues. The ends lost 1 base at V and 5 bases at J; junction bases unmatched: 7. Per germline, CDR1 SGHRS and CDR2 YFSETQ. Using reference TRBV5-1 and TRBJ1-1 for the parts outside the CDR3, the full variable domain is KAGVTQTPRYLIKTRGQQVTLSCSPISGHRSVSWYQQTPGQGLQFLFEYFSETQRNKGNFPGRFSGRQFSNSRSEMNVSTLELGDSALYLCASSLFGQGETEAFFGQGTRLTVV.

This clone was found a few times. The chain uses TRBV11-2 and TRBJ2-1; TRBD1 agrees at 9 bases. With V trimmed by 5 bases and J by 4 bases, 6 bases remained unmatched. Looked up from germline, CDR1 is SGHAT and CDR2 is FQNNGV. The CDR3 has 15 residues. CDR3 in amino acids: CASSLDRGSYNEQFF. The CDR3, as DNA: TGTGCCAGCAGCCTGGACAGGGGTTCGTACAATGAGCAGTTCTTC.

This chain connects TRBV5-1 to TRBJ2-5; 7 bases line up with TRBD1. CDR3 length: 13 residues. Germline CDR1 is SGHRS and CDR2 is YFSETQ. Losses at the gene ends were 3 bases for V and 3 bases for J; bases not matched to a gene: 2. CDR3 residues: CASSWQGEETQYF. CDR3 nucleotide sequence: TGCGCCAGCAGCTGGCAGGGGGAAGAGACCCAGTACTTC.

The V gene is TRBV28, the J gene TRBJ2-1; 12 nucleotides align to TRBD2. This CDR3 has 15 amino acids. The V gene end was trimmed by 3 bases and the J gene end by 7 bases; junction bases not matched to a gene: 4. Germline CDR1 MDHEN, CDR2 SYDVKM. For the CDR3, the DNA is TGTGCCAGCAGTTTTGAGACTAGCGGGAGAAATGAGCAGTTCTTC. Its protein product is CASSFETSGRNEQFF.

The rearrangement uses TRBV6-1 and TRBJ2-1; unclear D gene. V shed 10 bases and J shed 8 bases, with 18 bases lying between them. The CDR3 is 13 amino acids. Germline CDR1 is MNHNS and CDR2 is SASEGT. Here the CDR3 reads CATSQYGPYEQFF. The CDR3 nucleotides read TGTGCCACCTCACAATACGGGCCTTATGAGCAGTTCTTC.

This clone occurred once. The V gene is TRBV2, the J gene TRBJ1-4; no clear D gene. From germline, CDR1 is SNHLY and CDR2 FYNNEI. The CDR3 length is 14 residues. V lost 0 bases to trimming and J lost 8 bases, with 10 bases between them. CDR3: CASSEAQVREKLFF. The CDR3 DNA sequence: TGTGCCAGCAGTGAAGCGCAGGTTCGGGAAAAACTGTTTTTT.

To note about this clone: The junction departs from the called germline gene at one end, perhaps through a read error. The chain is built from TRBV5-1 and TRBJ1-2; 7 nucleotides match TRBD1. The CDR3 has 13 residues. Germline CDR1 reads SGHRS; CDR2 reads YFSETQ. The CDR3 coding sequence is TGCGCCAGCAGTCCGGACCCCGACAGGGATGGCCGCTTC. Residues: CASSPDPDRDGRF.

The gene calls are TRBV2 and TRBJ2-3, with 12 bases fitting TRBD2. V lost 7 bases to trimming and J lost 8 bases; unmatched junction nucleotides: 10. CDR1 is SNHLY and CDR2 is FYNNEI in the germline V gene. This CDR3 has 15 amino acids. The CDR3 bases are TGTGCCAGCACTTTACCGGGACTAGCGGGTATTACGCAGTATTTT. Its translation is CASTLPGLAGITQYF.

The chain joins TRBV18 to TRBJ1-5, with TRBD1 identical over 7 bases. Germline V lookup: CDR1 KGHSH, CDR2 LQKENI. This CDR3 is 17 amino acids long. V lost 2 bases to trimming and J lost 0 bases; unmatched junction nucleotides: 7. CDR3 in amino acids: CASSPTGDPYSNQPQHF. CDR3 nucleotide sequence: TGTGCCAGCTCACCAACAGGGGATCCTTATAGCAATCAGCCCCAGCATTTT. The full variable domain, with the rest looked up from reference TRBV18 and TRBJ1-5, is NAGVMQNPRHLVRRRGQEARLRCSPMKGHSHVYWYRQLPEEGLKFMVYLQKENIIDESGMPKERFSAEFPKEGPSILRIQQVVRGDSAAYFCASSPTGDPYSNQPQHFGDGTRLSIL.

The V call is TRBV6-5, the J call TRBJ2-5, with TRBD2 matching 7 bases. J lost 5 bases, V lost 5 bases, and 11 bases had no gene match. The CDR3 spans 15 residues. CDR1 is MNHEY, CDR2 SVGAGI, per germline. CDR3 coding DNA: TGTGCCAGCAGTCGAGGGAGGGGATCTCTGGAGACCCAGTACTTC. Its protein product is CASSRGRGSLETQYF.

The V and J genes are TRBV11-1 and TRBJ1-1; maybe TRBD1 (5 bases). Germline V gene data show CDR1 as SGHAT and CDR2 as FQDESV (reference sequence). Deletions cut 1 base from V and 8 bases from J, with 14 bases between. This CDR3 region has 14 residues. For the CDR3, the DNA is TGTGCCAGCAGCTTAGTGCACAGGCCGGCCGAAGCTTTCTTT. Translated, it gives CASSLVHRPAEAFF.

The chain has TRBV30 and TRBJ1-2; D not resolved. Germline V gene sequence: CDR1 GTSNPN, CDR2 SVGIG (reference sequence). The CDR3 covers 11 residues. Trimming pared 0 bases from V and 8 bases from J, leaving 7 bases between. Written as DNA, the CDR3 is TGTGCCTGGAGTGTACCCCGCGGCTACACCTTC. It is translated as CAWSVPRGYTF.

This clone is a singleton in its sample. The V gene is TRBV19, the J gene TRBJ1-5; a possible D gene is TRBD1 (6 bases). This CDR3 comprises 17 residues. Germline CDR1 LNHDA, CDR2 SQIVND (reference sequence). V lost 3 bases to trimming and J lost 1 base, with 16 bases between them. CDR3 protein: CASSIRPGEISNQPQHF. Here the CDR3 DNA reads TGTGCCAGTAGTATTCGCCCAGGGGAGATAAGCAATCAGCCCCAGCATTTT.

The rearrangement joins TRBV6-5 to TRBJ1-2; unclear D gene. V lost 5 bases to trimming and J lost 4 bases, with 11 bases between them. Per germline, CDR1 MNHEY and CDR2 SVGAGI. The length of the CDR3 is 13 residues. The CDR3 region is CASSNTGTYGYTF. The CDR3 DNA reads TGTGCCAGCAGTAATACGGGAACCTATGGCTACACCTTC.

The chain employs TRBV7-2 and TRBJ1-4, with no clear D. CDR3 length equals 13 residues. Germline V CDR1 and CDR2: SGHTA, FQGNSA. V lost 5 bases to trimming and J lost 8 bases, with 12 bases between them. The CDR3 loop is CASSTGGGEKLFF. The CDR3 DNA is TGTGCCAGCAGCACCGGCGGTGGGGAAAAACTGTTTTTT.

The CDR3 DNA reads TGTGCCAGCAGCTTAGTTAATATGGCCTACAATGAGCAGTTCTTC. This encodes CASSLVNMAYNEQFF. The genes are TRBV11-2 and TRBJ2-1; D unclear. The CDR3 consists of 15 residues. CDR1 is SGHAT and CDR2 is FQNNGV in the germline V gene. V was shortened by 1 base and J by 2 bases, with 9 bases between the two germline ends. The full variable domain, rest sourced from reference TRBV11-2 and TRBJ2-1, is EAGVAQSPRYKIIEKRQSVAFWCNPISGHATLYWYQQILGQGPKLLIQFQNNGVVDDSQLPKDRFSAERLKGVDSTLKIQPAKLEDSAVYLCASSLVNMAYNEQFFGPGTRLTVL.

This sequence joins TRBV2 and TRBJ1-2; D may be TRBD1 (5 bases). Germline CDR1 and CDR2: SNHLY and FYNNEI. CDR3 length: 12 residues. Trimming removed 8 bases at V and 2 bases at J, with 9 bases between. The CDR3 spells CASGEGNYGYTF. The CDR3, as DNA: TGTGCCAGCGGGGAGGGGAACTATGGCTACACCTTC.

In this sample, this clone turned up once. The CDR3 coding sequence is TGTGCCAGCAGTTTGGGCGCGTGGACGGGAGGGGCCTACGAGCAGTACTTC. It translates to CASSLGAWTGGAYEQYF. This sequence joins TRBV27 and TRBJ2-7; 8 nucleotides line up with TRBD2. The germline V gene encodes CDR1 MNHEY and CDR2 SMNVEV (reference sequence). The trim removed 3 bases at V and 2 bases at J, leaving 12 bases unmatched. This CDR3 contains 17 residues.

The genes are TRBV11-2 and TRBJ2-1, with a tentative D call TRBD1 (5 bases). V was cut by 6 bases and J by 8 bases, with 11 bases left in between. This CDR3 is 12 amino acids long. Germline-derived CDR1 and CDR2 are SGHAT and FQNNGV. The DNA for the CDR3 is TGTGCCAGCAGTCCAGGGTTTCATGAGCAGTTCTTC. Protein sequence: CASSPGFHEQFF.

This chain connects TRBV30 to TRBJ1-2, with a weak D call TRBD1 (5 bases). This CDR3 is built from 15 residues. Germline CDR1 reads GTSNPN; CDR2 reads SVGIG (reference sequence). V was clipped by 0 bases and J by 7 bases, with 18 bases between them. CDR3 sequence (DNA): TGTGCCTGGAGTGTTCGGGGCGGTTATTTTGGTGGCTACACCTTC. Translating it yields CAWSVRGGYFGGYTF.

The CDR3 region has the DNA TGTGCCAGCAGCCAGGGGGATCAGCCCCAGCATTTT. It codes for CASSQGDQPQHF. The chain recombines TRBV6-5 with TRBJ1-5; TRBD1 matches at 7 bases. The V gene's germline CDR1 is MNHEY and CDR2 SVGAGI. Trimming removed 6 bases from V and 5 bases from J; junction bases left unmatched: 1. The CDR3 is 12 residues long.

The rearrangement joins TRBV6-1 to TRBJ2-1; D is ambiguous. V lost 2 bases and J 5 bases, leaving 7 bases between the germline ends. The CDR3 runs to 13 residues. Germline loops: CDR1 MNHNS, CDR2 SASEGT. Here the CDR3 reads CASSESPDNEQFF. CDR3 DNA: TGTGCCAGCAGTGAAAGCCCCGACAATGAGCAGTTCTTC.